The rows below give T cell receptor beta chains drawn from one sample of a study of blood T cells in healthy people across ages. One entry per CDR3 protein results from TCRdb running MiXCR on the 5' RACE reads. The repertoire consists of 980,000 or so distinct CDR3 sequences, with 40% to 60% occurring once and the leading ten covering roughly 12%. The sequenced material came from blood. All receptors derive from a man aged 25 to 45 in good health. Both conserved end residues are trimmed from each CDR3.

v_gene,CDR3aa
TRBV19,ASSTPGQPFYEQY
TRBV24-1,ATSDPLDSLWETQY
TRBV7-9,ASSFGQPSTDTQY
TRBV27,ASSLSGGRGGPEQY
TRBV12-3/TRBV12-4,ASSLLNNEQF
TRBV18,ASSDLTGGTEAF
TRBV29-1,SVLLAGQETLY
TRBV6-2/TRBV6-3,ASSYRGQNTEAF
TRBV3-1,ASSPAGARYNSPLH
TRBV7-2,ASTVGGSQYEQY
TRBV4-1,ASSPDSGSYEQY
TRBV29-1,SVEDGGTEQY
TRBV5-1,ASSSGGPNTDTQY
TRBV4-1,ASSHPTRRLNETQY
TRBV28,AGAWGTNTEAF
TRBV11-2,ASRSGTDPNTGELF
TRBV2,ASSVLGSSTDTQY
TRBV5-6,ASRRLAGAGELF
TRBV3-1,ASSQEVGTGNNQPQH
TRBV28,ASSFGGAEQY
TRBV7-2,ASSFPVLAGETYEQY
TRBV20-1,SARTPIWTQY
TRBV18,ASSPSMGQEQY
TRBV6-5,ASSYSYSTQETQY
TRBV20-1,SNISGGPATDTQY
TRBV14,ASSQPRKHEQF
TRBV7-2,ASSQGGGVEKLF
TRBV20-1,SAPDRSYGYT
TRBV7-9,VSGSGGGSYNEQF
TRBV29-1,SVGGGIYGYT
TRBV20-1,SAGTMNTEAF
TRBV7-2,ASSLKDRVDYEQY
TRBV7-2,ASSSLDRGRRGYT
TRBV27,ASSSGLPGADTQY
TRBV6-4,ASSGTGETGELF
TRBV3-1,ASSQTRASGPYNEQY
TRBV15,ATSRQGSSYEQY
TRBV7-9,ASSSNRYTTNEKLF
TRBV20-1,SATTGRANYGYT
TRBV7-3,ASSLNPGTTYNEQF
TRBV6-1,ASRGLAGGVNTATQY
TRBV20-1,SARVGTGARRYEQY
TRBV10-1,ASSGEERLAGKYSTDTQY
TRBV15,ATSRDTEPTDTQY
TRBV12-3/TRBV12-4,ASESGDTQY
TRBV4-2,ASSQDRAGGEKLF
TRBV12-3/TRBV12-4,ASSRNLGAQAYEQY
TRBV4-2,ASSFGTSDVNEQF
TRBV6-4,ASSEVGESDTQY
TRBV24-1,ATSDPGSNYGYT
TRBV12-5,ASGTILAGAANEQF